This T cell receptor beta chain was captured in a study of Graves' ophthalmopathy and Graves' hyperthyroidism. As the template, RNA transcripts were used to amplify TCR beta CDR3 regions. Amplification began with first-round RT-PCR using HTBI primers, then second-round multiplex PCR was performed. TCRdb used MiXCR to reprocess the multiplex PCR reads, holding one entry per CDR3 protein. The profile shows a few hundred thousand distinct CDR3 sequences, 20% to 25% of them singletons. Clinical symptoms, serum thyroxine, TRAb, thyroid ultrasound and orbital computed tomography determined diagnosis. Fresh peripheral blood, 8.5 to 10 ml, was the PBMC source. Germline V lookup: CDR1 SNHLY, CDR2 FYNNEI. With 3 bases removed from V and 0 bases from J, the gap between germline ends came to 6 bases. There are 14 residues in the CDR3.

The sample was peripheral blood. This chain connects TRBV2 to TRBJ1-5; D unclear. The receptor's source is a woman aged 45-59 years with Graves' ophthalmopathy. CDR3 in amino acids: CASSDNHSNQPQHF. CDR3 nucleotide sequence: TGTGCCAGCAGTGACAACCATAGCAATCAGCCCCAGCATTTT. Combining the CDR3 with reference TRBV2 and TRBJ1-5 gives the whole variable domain EPEVTQTPSHQVTQMGQEVILRCVPISNHLYFYWYRQILGQKVEFLVSFYNNEISEKSEIFDDQFSVERPDGSNFTLKIRSTKLEDSAMYFCASSDNHSNQPQHFGDGTRLSIL.